This TCR beta chain was obtained from a study of blood T cells in healthy people across ages. Findings of the study overall: Diversity of TCR beta correlated strongly with naive T cell percentage.

Alongside a J-beta primer mix, a sample-barcoded 5' primer served in a second PCR lasting 7 to 11 cycles. Each single sample gave us at least 3 million CDR3-containing paired-end reads. Via MiXCR, TCRdb re-called the 5' RACE reads, giving one row per CDR3 protein. The profile covers more than 600,000 distinct CDR3 sequences, with roughly 25% appearing a single time and 9.4% taken by the ten largest. There are 15 residues in the CDR3. Germline CDR1 is MNHNS and CDR2 is SASEGT. The V gene lost 4 bases and the J gene lost 6 bases, with 16 bases spanning the gap. Remarks on this clonotype: What it recognizes is unknown.

This sample was shared with a second study, whose subject was T cells of mothers and their children. That report notes: In the second PCR, M1S primer introduced barcodes and 2-4 random bases.

The rearrangement links TRBV6-1 to TRBJ2-1; D is undetermined. The sample taken for sequencing was blood. This sequence was found in a boy aged 10-17 years in good health. The CDR3: CASSGGFSESNEQFF. CDR3 sequence (DNA): TGTGCCAGCAGTGGAGGTTTCTCCGAAAGCAATGAGCAGTTCTTC.